The rows below give T cell receptor beta chains drawn from one sample of a study of CXCR3 chemokines and chemotherapy response in bladder cancer. One entry per CDR3 protein, called by TCRdb with MiXCR from the PCR reads. The sample carries approximately 2,500 distinct CDR3 sequences, less than 8.5% recorded once. The specimen was collected from a patient whose treatment included neoadjuvant chemotherapy. All receptors derive from a human donor with bladder cancer that responded to neoadjuvant chemotherapy. Both conserved end residues are part of each CDR3. The D gene is left open where the match is weak. Clone size appears in some rows only: once, few, many, or a class for an expanded clone.

clone size: many
V gene: TRBV11-2
J gene: TRBJ1-2
D gene: NA
CDR3 DNA: TGTGCCAGCAGCTTAGGGGGTTCTACCTATGGCTACACCTTC
CDR3 protein: CASSLGGSTYGYTF

clone size: NA
V gene: TRBV20-1
J gene: TRBJ2-1
D gene: TRBD2
CDR3 DNA: TGCAGTGCTGACTCCCTAGCGGGAGTTAAGGGCTGGGATGAGCAGTTCTTC
CDR3 protein: CSADSLAGVKGWDEQFF

clone size: many
V gene: TRBV12-5
J gene: TRBJ1-6
D gene: NA
CDR3 DNA: TGTGCTAGTGGTTTGGTACTAGGTGAGGGGAATTCACCCCTCCACTTT
CDR3 protein: CASGLVLGEGNSPLHF

clone size: medium-sized
V gene: TRBV6-1
J gene: TRBJ2-6
D gene: NA
CDR3 DNA: TGTGCCAGCAGGGGCACCACCGCTGGGGCCAACGTCCTGACTTTC
CDR3 protein: CASRGTTAGANVLTF

clone size: many
V gene: TRBV6-2/TRBV6-3
J gene: TRBJ2-7
D gene: NA
CDR3 DNA: TGTGCCAGCAGTTACCCTACAACGTCAGGGTCCTACGAGCAGTACTTC
CDR3 protein: CASSYPTTSGSYEQYF

clone size: NA
V gene: TRBV7-9
J gene: TRBJ2-1
D gene: TRBD2
CDR3 DNA: TGTGCCAGCAGCTTACCTAGCGGGGGGGCGGAGCAGTTCTTC
CDR3 protein: CASSLPSGGAEQFF

clone size: many
V gene: TRBV5-4
J gene: TRBJ2-7
D gene: TRBD2
CDR3 DNA: TGTGCCAGCAGCTTGACTAGCGGGAGTTACGAGCAGTACTTC
CDR3 protein: CASSLTSGSYEQYF

clone size: many
V gene: TRBV27
J gene: TRBJ1-2
D gene: TRBD1
CDR3 DNA: TGTGCCAGCAGGATTGGGCAGGGGGTTGGTGGCTACACCTTC
CDR3 protein: CASRIGQGVGGYTF

clone size: medium-sized
V gene: TRBV6-1
J gene: TRBJ2-7
D gene: NA
CDR3 DNA: TGTGCCAGCAGCCAACAGGGGGAGGGCTACGAGCAGTACTTC
CDR3 protein: CASSQQGEGYEQYF

clone size: medium-sized
V gene: TRBV29-1
J gene: TRBJ2-3
D gene: NA
CDR3 DNA: TGCAGCGTGGGCGGCGGATCCACAGATACGCAGTATTTT
CDR3 protein: CSVGGGSTDTQYF

clone size: medium-sized
V gene: TRBV7-2
J gene: TRBJ1-6
D gene: NA
CDR3 DNA: TGTGCCAGCAGCTTAGCCCAGGGCTATAATTCACCCCTCCACTTT
CDR3 protein: CASSLAQGYNSPLHF

clone size: few
V gene: TRBV12-3/TRBV12-4
J gene: TRBJ2-5
D gene: NA
CDR3 DNA: TGTGCCAGCAGTTTCGGGGCAGGCCAAGAGACCCAGTACTTC
CDR3 protein: CASSFGAGQETQYF

clone size: many
V gene: TRBV18
J gene: TRBJ1-6
D gene: NA
CDR3 DNA: TGTGCCAGCTCACCGGCGTGGAGCTCCTATAATTCACCCCTCCACTTT
CDR3 protein: CASSPAWSSYNSPLHF

clone size: medium-sized
V gene: TRBV6-5
J gene: TRBJ1-5
D gene: NA
CDR3 DNA: TGTGCCAGCAGAACAGGGTATGGCAATCAGCCCCAGCATTTT
CDR3 protein: CASRTGYGNQPQHF

clone size: NA
V gene: TRBV20-1
J gene: TRBJ1-3
D gene: NA
CDR3 DNA: TGCAGTGCCGTGTGGCCCTCTGGAAACACCATATATTTT
CDR3 protein: CSAVWPSGNTIYF

clone size: NA
V gene: TRBV4-1
J gene: TRBJ1-2
D gene: NA
CDR3 DNA: TGCGCCAGCAGCCAAGTCCAGGGTAGGGGCTACACCTTC
CDR3 protein: CASSQVQGRGYTF

clone size: medium-sized
V gene: TRBV19
J gene: TRBJ1-5
D gene: NA
CDR3 DNA: TGTGCATCCTTTGGAGGGAATGGCAATCAGCCCCAGCATTTT
CDR3 protein: CASFGGNGNQPQHF

clone size: many
V gene: TRBV6-5
J gene: TRBJ2-3
D gene: NA
CDR3 DNA: TGTGCCAGCAGTTGGGGAGATACGCAGTATTTT
CDR3 protein: CASSWGDTQYF

clone size: medium-sized
V gene: TRBV12-3/TRBV12-4
J gene: TRBJ1-2
D gene: NA
CDR3 DNA: TGTGCCAGCAGTTCACAGGGAATCGACTATGGCTACACCTTC
CDR3 protein: CASSSQGIDYGYTF

clone size: NA
V gene: TRBV5-6
J gene: TRBJ2-7
D gene: TRBD2
CDR3 DNA: TGTGCCAGCAGCCGCCTGAGGGCTAGCGGGGCCCTCATCTACGAGCAGTACTTC
CDR3 protein: CASSRLRASGALIYEQYF

clone size: many
V gene: TRBV7-2
J gene: TRBJ2-1
D gene: NA
CDR3 DNA: TGTGCCAGCAGCTTAGATTCAGGGGTCGTGGAGCAGTTCTTC
CDR3 protein: CASSLDSGVVEQFF

clone size: few
V gene: TRBV28
J gene: TRBJ1-1
D gene: NA
CDR3 DNA: TGTGCCAGCAGTTTTTCAGGGACTGAAGCTTTCTTT
CDR3 protein: CASSFSGTEAFF